The sequence of this TCR beta chain was determined in a study of blood T cell repertoires in COVID-19. Whole-study context: PBMCs, B-cell-depleted T cells, or T cells were the source of the cDNA or gDNA that made up the material.

The Seattle site enrolled patients during active infection and followed them longitudinally. After removal of 3 bases from V and 5 bases from J, the junction contained 3 bases not matched to a gene. The germline V gene encodes CDR1 MGHDK and CDR2 SYGVNS. There are 13 residues in the CDR3. In the authors' workflow: Estimation of nucleated cell counts relied on the amplification of reference gene primers. Produced via immunoSEQ multiplex PCR; TCRdb's table is partial and in-frame only. That table gives V, J and clone size, and the DNA gave D and trimming. Here the sample spans approximately 330,000 clones, over 80% being singletons.

The sequenced sample consisted of peripheral blood. This chain links TRBV25-1 with TRBJ1-1; 7 bases map to TRBD1. This receptor was taken from a young man with COVID-19, enrolled during active disease. Here the CDR3 DNA reads TGTGCCAGCAGTGAGACAGGGACTACTGAAGCTTTCTTT. As protein: CASSETGTTEAFF.